The T cell receptor beta chain under discussion was sequenced for a study of T cell responses to AZD1222 COVID-19 vaccine. The CDR3 is made up of 16 amino acids. Germline CDR1 GTSNPN, CDR2 SVGIG (reference sequence). The ends were cut back, 0 bases at V and 1 base at J, with 12 bases in the middle. Findings and limits, study-wide: It was only after the peak T cell response that any repertoires were sampled.

In the case of this clone: Its antigen is currently unknown.

Sequencing was performed with immunoSEQ multiplex PCR; in TCRdb, only in-frame clones are kept and a portion is missing. The table lists about 110,000 clones, about 88% of them singletons, with roughly 45% in the top ten. This TCR derives from an adult who received the AZD1222 COVID-19 vaccine. The V and J genes are TRBV30 and TRBJ2-2, with TRBD1 as a possible D gene (5 bases). The sequencing used peripheral blood, collected 28 days after the second AZD1222 dose. For the CDR3, the DNA is TGTGCCTGGAGTGTATCGACAGAATTGAACACCGGGGAGCTGTTTTTT. Its translation is CAWSVSTELNTGELFF.